These T cell receptor beta chains were read from a single sample in a study of blood T cells in healthy people across ages. A single record per CDR3 protein comes from TCRdb applying MiXCR to the 5' RACE reads. The table shows roughly 2 million distinct CDR3 sequences, with about 50% occurring only once. The material sequenced was blood. The receptors derive from a woman aged 40 to 55 in good health. CDR3s include the opening cysteine and the closing phenylalanine or tryptophan. Each record gives: clone size, J gene, V gene, D gene, CDR3 protein, CDR3 DNA. D genes are given only for firm matches. Clone size, where shown, is once, few, many, or a class for clones that have expanded.

few,TRBJ1-2,TRBV24-1,-,CATSGQSGYGYTF,TGTGCCACCAGTGGACAGTCTGGCTATGGCTACACCTTC
-,TRBJ2-1,TRBV5-4,-,CASSPVQGNEQFF,TGTGCCAGCAGCCCGGTACAGGGCAATGAGCAGTTCTTC
-,TRBJ2-1,TRBV20-1,TRBD2,CSASSWGLVLNEQFF,TGCAGTGCTAGTTCATGGGGACTAGTTTTAAATGAGCAGTTCTTC
few,TRBJ2-7,TRBV6-2/TRBV6-3,TRBD1,CASRPRGQGATYEQYF,TGTGCCAGCAGACCACGCGGACAGGGGGCTACCTACGAGCAGTACTTC
few,TRBJ2-1,TRBV20-1,-,CSASDGYNEQFF,TGCAGTGCTAGTGATGGCTACAATGAGCAGTTCTTC
-,TRBJ2-7,TRBV29-1,-,CSVMDSRGTLSYEQYF,TGCAGCGTGATGGACAGTCGGGGGACCCTTTCCTACGAGCAGTACTTC
few,TRBJ1-5,TRBV7-6,-,CASSLEARSSNQPQHF,TGTGCCAGCAGCTTAGAAGCCAGGAGTAGCAATCAGCCCCAGCATTTT
-,TRBJ2-7,TRBV4-3,TRBD1,CASSQRQGDSYEQYF,TGCGCCAGCAGCCAAAGACAGGGAGACTCCTACGAGCAGTACTTC
few,TRBJ2-7,TRBV20-1,-,CSAWDGTSYEQYF,TGCAGTGCCTGGGACGGTACATCCTACGAGCAGTACTTC
-,TRBJ2-1,TRBV7-8,TRBD2,CASSLTSGVIYNEQFF,TGTGCCAGCAGCTTGACTAGCGGGGTAATATACAATGAGCAGTTCTTC
few,TRBJ1-2,TRBV7-9,-,CASSLVAGLYGYTF,TGTGCCAGCAGCTTAGTGGCGGGCCTATATGGCTACACCTTC
-,TRBJ1-5,TRBV6-2/TRBV6-3,-,CASSYPGVNQPQHF,TGTGCCAGCAGTTACCCAGGGGTCAATCAGCCCCAGCATTTT
few,TRBJ2-4,TRBV20-1,-,CSATVGLAKNIQYF,TGCAGTGCCACCGTAGGGCTAGCCAAAAACATTCAGTACTTC
-,TRBJ2-7,TRBV7-6,-,CASSLGGAGYYEQYF,TGTGCCAGCAGCTTAGGTGGGGCAGGTTACTACGAGCAGTACTTC
-,TRBJ2-3,TRBV15,-,CATRGGDTDTQYF,TGTGCCACCAGGGGGGGAGACACAGATACGCAGTATTTT
-,TRBJ2-7,TRBV6-2/TRBV6-3,-,CASSYSDRALGEQYF,TGTGCCAGCAGTTACTCGGACAGAGCTCTTGGCGAGCAGTACTTC
-,TRBJ2-3,TRBV4-3,-,CASSNQLYRGTDTQYF,TGCGCCAGCAGCAACCAGCTGTACCGGGGCACAGATACGCAGTATTTT
-,TRBJ2-1,TRBV7-9,TRBD1,CASSPTGAPYNEQFF,TGTGCCAGCAGCCCGACAGGGGCTCCCTACAATGAGCAGTTCTTC
-,TRBJ2-1,TRBV14,-,CASSQVAEGVYNEQFF,TGTGCCAGCAGCCAAGTAGCGGAGGGGGTCTACAATGAGCAGTTCTTC
once,TRBJ2-2,TRBV11-2,TRBD2,CASIQLVLAGNTGELFF,TGTGCCAGCATCCAGCTTGTTCTAGCGGGGAACACCGGGGAGCTGTTTTTT
-,TRBJ1-6,TRBV18,-,CASSLRDPPLHF,TGTGCCAGCTCACTGCGGGACCCACCCCTCCACTTT
-,TRBJ2-5,TRBV6-5,-,CASRNNRGGETQYF,TGTGCCAGCAGGAACAACAGGGGAGGGGAGACCCAGTACTTC
-,TRBJ2-5,TRBV6-2/TRBV6-3,-,CASSDDREMQETQYF,TGTGCCAGCAGCGACGACAGAGAAATGCAAGAGACCCAGTACTTC
-,TRBJ2-5,TRBV7-2,TRBD2,CASSLGLGGGQETQYF,TGTGCCAGCAGCTTAGGGCTTGGGGGGGGTCAAGAGACCCAGTACTTC
few,TRBJ2-3,TRBV4-1,-,CASSQDLITDTQYF,TGCGCCAGCAGCCAAGATTTAATCACAGATACGCAGTATTTT
-,TRBJ2-1,TRBV6-1,-,CASSVGDGQFF,TGTGCCAGCAGTGTTGGGGACGGGCAGTTCTTC
-,TRBJ2-2,TRBV6-2/TRBV6-3,-,CASSYDRYTGELFF,TGTGCCAGCAGTTACGATAGATACACCGGGGAGCTGTTTTTT
-,TRBJ1-2,TRBV20-1,-,CSARLWQGRYGYTF,TGCAGTGCTAGGCTATGGCAGGGACGGTATGGCTACACCTTC
-,TRBJ2-3,TRBV20-1,-,CSARRQGSDTQYF,TGCAGTGCTAGACGGCAGGGCTCAGATACGCAGTATTTT
-,TRBJ1-5,TRBV28,-,CASSPWGADSSNQPQHF,TGTGCCAGCAGTCCGTGGGGGGCTGACAGTAGCAATCAGCCCCAGCATTTT
-,TRBJ2-1,TRBV5-1,TRBD2,CASSFPGTSGGEQFF,TGCGCCAGCAGCTTCCCCGGGACTAGCGGGGGAGAGCAGTTCTTC
-,TRBJ2-1,TRBV27,TRBD2,CASTHSAGDSYNEQFF,TGTGCCAGCACACACTCTGCGGGGGACTCCTACAATGAGCAGTTCTTC
-,TRBJ1-4,TRBV28,-,CASSPPQGLGTEKLFF,TGTGCCAGCAGTCCTCCACAGGGCCTCGGCACTGAAAAACTGTTTTTT